This T cell receptor (beta chain) was obtained from a study of response to subunit inactivated influenza vaccine (dated by TCRdb to the late 2010s). Looking at the study overall: Deep quantitative profiling of the T cell receptor repertoire was used in the study to follow responses to a trivalent subunit inactivated influenza vaccine. What the study reported, not specific to this receptor: The authors proposed that each seasonal influenza vaccination may bring in only a limited number of new T cells.

Library prep was done by RT-PCR. For sequencing, an Illumina HiSeq 2500 was employed. TCRdb ran its own pipeline on the public reads, namely fastp trimming at Q25 and MiXCR clone calling, and kept in-frame beta chains. Rows with a matching CDR3 protein are joined into one entry that keeps the most common DNA and genes. The sample profile shows 710,000 or so distinct CDR3 sequences; approximately 14% of them were found once. The top ten constitute 9.5% to 13% of the sample. This clonotype was detected a few times. Its antigen remains unidentified. Qualities for individual bases were not recorded, and no much larger clone is one base off. The cysteine opens and the phenylalanine closes a CDR3 of 14 amino acids. Only the CDR3 region is kept as DNA, spanning 42 bases read in frame from base 1. The junction shows trimming of 3 bases on V and 6 bases on J, plus 15 bases between the germline ends. The germline V gene yields SQVTM for CDR1 and ANQGSEA for CDR2.

The chain couples TRBV29-1 to TRBJ2-1, with no reliable assignment of the D segment. The specimen was PBMCs from blood, collected about 11 days after vaccination. The clonotype comes from a man between 50 and 59 years old who received an inactivated influenza vaccine. Donor details come from another sample of the same person, matched by shared clones. Here is the DNA: TGCAGCGTTGATTCTGGCGTCTCGTCCAATGAGCAGTTCTTC. Its coded protein is CSVDSGVSSNEQFF.